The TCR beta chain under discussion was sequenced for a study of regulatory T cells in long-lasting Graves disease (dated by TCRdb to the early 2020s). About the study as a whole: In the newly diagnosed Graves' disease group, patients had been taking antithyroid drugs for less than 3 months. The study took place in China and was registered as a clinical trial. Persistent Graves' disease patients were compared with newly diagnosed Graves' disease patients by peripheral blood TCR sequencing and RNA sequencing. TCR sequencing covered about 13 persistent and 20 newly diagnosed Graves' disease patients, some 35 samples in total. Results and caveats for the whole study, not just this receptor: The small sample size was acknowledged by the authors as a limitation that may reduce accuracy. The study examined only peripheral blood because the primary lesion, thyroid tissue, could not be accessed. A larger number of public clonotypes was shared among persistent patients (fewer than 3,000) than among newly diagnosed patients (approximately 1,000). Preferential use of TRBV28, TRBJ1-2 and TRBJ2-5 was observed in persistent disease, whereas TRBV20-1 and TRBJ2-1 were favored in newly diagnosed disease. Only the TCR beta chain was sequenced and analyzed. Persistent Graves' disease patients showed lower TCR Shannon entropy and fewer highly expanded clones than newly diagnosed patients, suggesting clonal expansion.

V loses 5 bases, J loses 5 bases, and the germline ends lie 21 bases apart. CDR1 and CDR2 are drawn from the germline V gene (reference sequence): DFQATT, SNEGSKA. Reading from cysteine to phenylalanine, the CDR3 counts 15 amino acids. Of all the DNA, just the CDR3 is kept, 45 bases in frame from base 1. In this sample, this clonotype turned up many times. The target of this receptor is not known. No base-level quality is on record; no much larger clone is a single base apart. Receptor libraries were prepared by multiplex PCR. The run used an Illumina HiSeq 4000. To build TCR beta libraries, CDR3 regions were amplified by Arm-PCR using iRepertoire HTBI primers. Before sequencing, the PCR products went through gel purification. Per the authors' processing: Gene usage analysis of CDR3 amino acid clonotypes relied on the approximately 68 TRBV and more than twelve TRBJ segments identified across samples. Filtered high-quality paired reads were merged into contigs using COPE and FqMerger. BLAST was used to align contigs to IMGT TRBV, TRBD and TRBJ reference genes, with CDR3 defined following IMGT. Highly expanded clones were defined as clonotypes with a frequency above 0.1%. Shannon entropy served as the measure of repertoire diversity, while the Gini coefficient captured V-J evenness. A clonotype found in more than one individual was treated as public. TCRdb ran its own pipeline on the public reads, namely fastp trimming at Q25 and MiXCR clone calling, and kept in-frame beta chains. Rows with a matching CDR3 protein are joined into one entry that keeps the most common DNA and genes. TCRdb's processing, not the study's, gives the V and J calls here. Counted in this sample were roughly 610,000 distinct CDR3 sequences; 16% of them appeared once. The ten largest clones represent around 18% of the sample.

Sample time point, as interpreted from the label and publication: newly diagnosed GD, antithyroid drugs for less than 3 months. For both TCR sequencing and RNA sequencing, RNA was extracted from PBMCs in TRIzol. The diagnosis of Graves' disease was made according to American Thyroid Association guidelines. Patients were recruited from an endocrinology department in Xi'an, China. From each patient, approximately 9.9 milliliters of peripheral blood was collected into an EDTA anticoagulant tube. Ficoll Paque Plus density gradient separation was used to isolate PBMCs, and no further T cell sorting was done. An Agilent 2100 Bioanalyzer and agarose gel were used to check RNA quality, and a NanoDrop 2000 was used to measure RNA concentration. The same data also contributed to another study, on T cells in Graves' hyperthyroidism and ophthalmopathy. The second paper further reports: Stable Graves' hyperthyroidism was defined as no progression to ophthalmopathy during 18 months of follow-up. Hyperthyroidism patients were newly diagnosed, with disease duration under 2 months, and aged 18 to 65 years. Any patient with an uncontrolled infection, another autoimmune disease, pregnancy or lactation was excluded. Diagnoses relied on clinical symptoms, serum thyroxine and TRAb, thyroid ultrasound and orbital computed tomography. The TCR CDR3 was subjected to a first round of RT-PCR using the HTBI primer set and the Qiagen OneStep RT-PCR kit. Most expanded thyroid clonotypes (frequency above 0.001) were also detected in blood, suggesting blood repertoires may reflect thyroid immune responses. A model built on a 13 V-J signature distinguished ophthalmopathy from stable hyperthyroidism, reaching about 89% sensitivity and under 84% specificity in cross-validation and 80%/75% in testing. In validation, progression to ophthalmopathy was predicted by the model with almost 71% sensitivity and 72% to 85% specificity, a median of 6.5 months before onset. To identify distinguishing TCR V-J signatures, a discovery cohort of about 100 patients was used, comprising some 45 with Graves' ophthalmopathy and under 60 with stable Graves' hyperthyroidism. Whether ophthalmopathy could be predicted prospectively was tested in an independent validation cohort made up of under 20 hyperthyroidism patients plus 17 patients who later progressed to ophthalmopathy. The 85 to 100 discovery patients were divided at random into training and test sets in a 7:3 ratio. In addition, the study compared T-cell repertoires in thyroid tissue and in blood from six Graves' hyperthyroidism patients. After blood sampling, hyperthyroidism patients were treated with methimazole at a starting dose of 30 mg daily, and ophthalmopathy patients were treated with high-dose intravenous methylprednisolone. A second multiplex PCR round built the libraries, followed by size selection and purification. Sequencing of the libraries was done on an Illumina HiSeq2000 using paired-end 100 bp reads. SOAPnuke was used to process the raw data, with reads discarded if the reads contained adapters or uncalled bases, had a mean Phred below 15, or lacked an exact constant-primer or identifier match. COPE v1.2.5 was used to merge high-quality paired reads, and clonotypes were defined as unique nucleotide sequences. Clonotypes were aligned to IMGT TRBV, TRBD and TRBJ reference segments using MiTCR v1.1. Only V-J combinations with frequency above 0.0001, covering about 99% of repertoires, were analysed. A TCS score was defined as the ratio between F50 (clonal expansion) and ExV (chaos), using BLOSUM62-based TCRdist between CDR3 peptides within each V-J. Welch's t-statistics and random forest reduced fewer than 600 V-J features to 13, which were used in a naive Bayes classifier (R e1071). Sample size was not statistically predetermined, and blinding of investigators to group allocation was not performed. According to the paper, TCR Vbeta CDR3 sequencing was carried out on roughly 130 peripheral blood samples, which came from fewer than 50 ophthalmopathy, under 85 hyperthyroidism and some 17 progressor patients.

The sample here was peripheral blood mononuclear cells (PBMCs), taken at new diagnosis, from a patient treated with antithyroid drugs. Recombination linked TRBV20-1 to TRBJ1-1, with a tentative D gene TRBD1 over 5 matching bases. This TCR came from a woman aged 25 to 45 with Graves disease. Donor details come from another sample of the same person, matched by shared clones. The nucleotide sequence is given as TGCAGTGCTCCCACGGCGGCAGGGCGGAAGACTGAAGCTTTCTTT. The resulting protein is CSAPTAAGRKTEAFF.